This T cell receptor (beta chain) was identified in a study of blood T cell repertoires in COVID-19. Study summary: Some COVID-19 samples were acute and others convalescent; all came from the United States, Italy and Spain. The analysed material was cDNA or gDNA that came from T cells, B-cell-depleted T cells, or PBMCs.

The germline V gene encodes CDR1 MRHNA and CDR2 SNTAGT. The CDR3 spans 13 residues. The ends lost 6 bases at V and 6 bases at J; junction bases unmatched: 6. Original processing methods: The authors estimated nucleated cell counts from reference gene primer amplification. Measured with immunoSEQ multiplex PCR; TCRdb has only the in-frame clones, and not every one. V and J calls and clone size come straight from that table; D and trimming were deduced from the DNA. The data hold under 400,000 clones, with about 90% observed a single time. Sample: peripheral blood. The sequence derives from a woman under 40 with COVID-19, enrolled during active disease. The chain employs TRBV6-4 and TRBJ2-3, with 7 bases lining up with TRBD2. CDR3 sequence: CASSATGRDTQYF. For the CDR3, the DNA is TGTGCCAGCAGCGCTACCGGGAGGGATACGCAGTATTTT.